The clone carrying this T cell receptor (beta chain) is medium-sized (0.01 to 0.1%) in the sample. Antigen specificity is unknown. These data belong to a study of T cell repertoires in ileal Crohn's disease. Study summary: About half of patients got postoperative therapy: about ten thiopurines, around 20 anti-TNF. General observations from the study: All patients with clonality above 26.8% had endoscopic recurrence. Compared with non-smokers, active smokers at surgery showed more clonal expansions.

Approximately 550 nanograms of biopsy DNA per sample underwent TCRB immunosequencing. Generated by immunoSEQ multiplex PCR, the TCRdb table keeps only in-frame clones and is missing some. The data contain about 14,000 clones, nearly 80% of them singletons. Germline V CDR1 and CDR2: SGHRS, YFSETQ. V dropped 0 bases and J dropped 3 bases, with 15 bases sitting between them. This CDR3 is built from 17 residues. The receptor was derived from an adult with Crohn's disease. This sequence joins TRBV5-1 and TRBJ2-2; D may be TRBD1 (5 bases). Sequenced: ileal tissue. The chain's CDR3 is CASSLARGGSYTGELFF. CDR3 DNA: TGCGCCAGCAGCTTGGCAAGGGGCGGAAGTTACACCGGGGAGCTGTTTTTT. Filled out from reference TRBV5-1 and TRBJ2-2, the complete variable domain reads KAGVTQTPRYLIKTRGQQVTLSCSPISGHRSVSWYQQTPGQGLQFLFEYFSETQRNKGNFPGRFSGRQFSNSRSEMNVSTLELGDSALYLCASSLARGGSYTGELFFGEGSRLTVL.